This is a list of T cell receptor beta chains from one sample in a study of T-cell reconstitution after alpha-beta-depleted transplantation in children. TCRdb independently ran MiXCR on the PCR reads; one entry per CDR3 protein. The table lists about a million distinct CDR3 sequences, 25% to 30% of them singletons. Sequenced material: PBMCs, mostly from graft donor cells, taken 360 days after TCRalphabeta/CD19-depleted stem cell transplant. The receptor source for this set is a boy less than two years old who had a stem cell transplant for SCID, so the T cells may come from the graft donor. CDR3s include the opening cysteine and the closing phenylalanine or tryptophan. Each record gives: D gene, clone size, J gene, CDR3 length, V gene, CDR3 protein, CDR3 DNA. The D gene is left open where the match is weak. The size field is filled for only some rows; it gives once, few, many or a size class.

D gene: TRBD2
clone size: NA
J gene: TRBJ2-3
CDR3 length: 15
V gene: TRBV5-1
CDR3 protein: CASSKRAGGTDTQYF
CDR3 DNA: TGCGCCAGCAGCAAAAGAGCGGGGGGCACAGATACGCAGTATTTT

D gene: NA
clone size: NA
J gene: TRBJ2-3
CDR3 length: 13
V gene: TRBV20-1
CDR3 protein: CSARLSYTDTQYF
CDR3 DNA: TGCAGTGCTAGATTATCATACACAGATACGCAGTATTTT

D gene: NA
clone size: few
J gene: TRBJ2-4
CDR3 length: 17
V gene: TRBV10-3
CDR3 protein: CAISSLRQTEAKNIQYF
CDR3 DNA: TGTGCCATCAGTTCTCTGAGACAGACCGAGGCCAAAAACATTCAGTACTTC

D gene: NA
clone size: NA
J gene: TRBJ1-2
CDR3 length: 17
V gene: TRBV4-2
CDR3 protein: CASSQGLIQGSKSGYTF
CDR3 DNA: TGTGCCAGCAGCCAAGGTTTAATACAGGGAAGCAAGAGTGGCTACACCTTC

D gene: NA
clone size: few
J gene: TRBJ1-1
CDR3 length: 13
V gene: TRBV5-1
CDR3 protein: CASKEGLNTEAFF
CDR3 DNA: TGCGCCAGCAAGGAAGGCCTGAACACTGAAGCTTTCTTT

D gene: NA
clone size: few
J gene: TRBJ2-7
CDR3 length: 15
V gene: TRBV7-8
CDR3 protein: CASSFGFQGSYEQYF
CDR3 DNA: TGTGCCAGCAGCTTCGGTTTTCAGGGTAGTTACGAGCAGTACTTC

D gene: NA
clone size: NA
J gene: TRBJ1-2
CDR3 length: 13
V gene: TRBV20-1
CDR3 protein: CSARIGTSYGYTF
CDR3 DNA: TGCAGTGCTAGAATAGGGACTTCCTATGGCTACACCTTC

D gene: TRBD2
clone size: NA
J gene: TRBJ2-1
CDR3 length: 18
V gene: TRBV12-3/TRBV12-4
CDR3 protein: CASSSLAGGIGGYNEQFF
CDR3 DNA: TGTGCCAGCAGTTCCCTAGCGGGGGGGATCGGCGGTTACAATGAGCAGTTCTTC

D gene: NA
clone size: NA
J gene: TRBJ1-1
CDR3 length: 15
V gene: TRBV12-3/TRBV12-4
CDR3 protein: CASSLVVRGNTEAFF
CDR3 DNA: TGTGCCAGCAGTTTAGTTGTCAGGGGAAACACTGAAGCTTTCTTT

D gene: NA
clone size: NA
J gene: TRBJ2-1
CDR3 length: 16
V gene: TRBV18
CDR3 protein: CASSPGQMSSYNEQFF
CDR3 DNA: TGTGCCAGCTCACCGGGGCAGATGAGCTCCTACAATGAGCAGTTCTTC

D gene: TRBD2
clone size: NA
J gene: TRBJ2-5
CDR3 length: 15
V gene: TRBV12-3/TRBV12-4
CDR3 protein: CASRASAGGQETQYF
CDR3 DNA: TGTGCCAGCAGGGCCTCAGCGGGGGGGCAAGAGACCCAGTACTTC

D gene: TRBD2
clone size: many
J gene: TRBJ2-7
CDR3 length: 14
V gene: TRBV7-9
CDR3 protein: CASSIAGGSYEQYF
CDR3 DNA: TGTGCCAGCAGTATAGCGGGGGGCTCCTACGAGCAGTACTTC

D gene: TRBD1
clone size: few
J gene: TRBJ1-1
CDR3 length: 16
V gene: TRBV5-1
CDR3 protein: CASSAGDRGPNAEAFF
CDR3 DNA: TGCGCCAGCAGCGCCGGGGACAGGGGTCCAAACGCTGAAGCTTTCTTT

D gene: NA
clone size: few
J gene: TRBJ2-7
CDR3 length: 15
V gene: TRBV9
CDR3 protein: CASSPRPDSSYEQYF
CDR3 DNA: TGTGCCAGCAGCCCTCGGCCCGACAGCTCCTACGAGCAGTACTTC

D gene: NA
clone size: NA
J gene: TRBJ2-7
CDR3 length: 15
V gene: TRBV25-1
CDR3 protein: CASSESWIGTYEQYF
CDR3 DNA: TGTGCCAGCAGTGAAAGTTGGATAGGGACATACGAGCAGTACTTC

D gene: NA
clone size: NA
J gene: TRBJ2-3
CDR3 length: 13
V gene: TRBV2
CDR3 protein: CASGQGRSDTQYF
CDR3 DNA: TGTGCCAGCGGTCAGGGGCGCTCAGATACGCAGTATTTT

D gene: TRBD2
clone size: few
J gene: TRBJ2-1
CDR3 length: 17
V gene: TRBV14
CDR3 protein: CASSHHRLAGALNEQFF
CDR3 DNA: TGTGCCAGCAGCCACCATAGACTAGCGGGGGCCCTAAATGAGCAGTTCTTC